A single sample gave rise to the 2 T cell receptor beta chains below, sequenced in a study of T cell repertoires in cytomegalovirus infection. One entry per CDR3 protein, called by TCRdb with MiXCR from the reads. The sample gives 490,000 or so distinct CDR3 sequences, 11% of which show up once; about a tenth is in the top ten. The specimen was PBMCs. Source of these receptors: a human donor in good health (CMV status not recorded). Some clones in this sample may be carry-over from other donors' samples.

This clonotype was picked up a small number of times. V usage is TRBV14 and J usage is TRBJ2-7; a weak D match, TRBD1 (6 bases). CDR3 length: 15 residues. Germline CDR1 is SGHDN and CDR2 is FVKESK. Trimming took 2 bases from V and 2 from J, leaving 13 bases between them. In DNA form, the CDR3 reads TGTGCCAGCAGCCAATTCTCAGGGGCAACCTACGAGCAGTACTTC. Amino acids: CASSQFSGATYEQYF.

The chain has TRBV10-3 and TRBJ2-1, with TRBD1 as a possible D gene (6 bases). With 6 bases removed from V and 0 bases from J, the gap between germline ends came to 15 bases. This CDR3 has 16 amino acids. Germline assignment: CDR1 ENHRY and CDR2 SYGVKD. The CDR3 region is CAIRPQTGLSYNEQFF. Here the CDR3 DNA reads TGTGCCATCAGACCCCAGACAGGCCTCTCCTACAATGAGCAGTTCTTC.